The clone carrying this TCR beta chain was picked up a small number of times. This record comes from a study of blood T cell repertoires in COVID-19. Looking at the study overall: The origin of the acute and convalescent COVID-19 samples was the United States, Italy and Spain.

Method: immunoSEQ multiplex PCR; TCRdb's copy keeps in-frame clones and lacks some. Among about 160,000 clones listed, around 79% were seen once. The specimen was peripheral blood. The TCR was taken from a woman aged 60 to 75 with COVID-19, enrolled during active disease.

This CDR3 is CASSSLDYGFDNVLTF. In DNA form, the CDR3 reads TGTGCCAGCAGTTCGCTAGACTACGGGTTCGACAACGTCCTGACTTTC. This rearrangement joins TRBV5-6 to TRBJ2-6; tentatively, D is TRBD2 (5 bases). The CDR3 has 16 residues. Germline assignment: CDR1 SGHDT and CDR2 YYEEEE. V lost 5 bases to trimming and J lost 9 bases, with 21 bases between them.